This T cell receptor beta chain was profiled in a study of molecular identifiers for immune sequencing clone quantification listed by TCRdb under 2018. Background for the entire study: For a replicate experiment, RNA from around 20,000 or 100,000 naive CD8 T cells was divided into five aliquots, of which four were sequenced. CD8 T cells were used in a methods study to benchmark molecular-identifier clustering-based TCR repertoire sequencing (MIDCIRS) and TCR RNA copy counting. Results the study describes overall, beyond this receptor: Modeling indicated approximately 3.1 TCR RNA copies recovered per cell, compared with about ten by digital PCR, which implies a capture efficiency of approximately 30%. Identical TCR molecules sharing a barcode could cause highly expanded clone sizes to be underestimated. Even against a background of around 950,000 naive CD8 T cells, spiked-in Jurkat TCR RNA amounting to a single cell's worth was reported to be detectable. The naive libraries included spiked-in Jurkat TCR RNA (about ten copies' worth), and this Jurkat TCR RNA is not part of the donor repertoire. When barcode sub-clustering was omitted, TCR diversity was inflated by chimeric consensus sequences, with chimeras reaching as high as 47%. In CMV-specific effector cells, over 99% of molecules were held by clones above 20 RNA copies, whereas under 1% of molecules were held by such clones in naive cells.

The library was prepared using PCR. The sequencing machine was a NextSeq 500. Bulk TCR libraries were made following a previously described method, with the TCR primers given in Table S5. The Qiagen AllPrep DNA/RNA kit was used to purify total RNA. Before analysis, reads from multiple sequencing runs of the same library were pooled. The authors' pipeline ran thus. Reads were retained only if the reads had an exact TCR constant sequence, and the retained reads were trimmed to 150 nt and grouped according to their 12-nt molecular barcodes. Reads inside each barcode group were sub-clustered using a 15% Levenshtein threshold, and a quality-weighted consensus sequence was constructed for each RNA molecule. Non-functional sequences were filtered out, along with any lower-count sequence sitting one edit away from another sequence. Barcode sub-clusters with fewer than 20% of the maximum read count were removed, based on fitting two negative binomial distributions. Clones were called with MiXCR by TCRdb after fastp trimmed the public reads at Q25, and only in-frame beta chains were retained. Rows merge per CDR3 protein into single entries with the most common DNA and genes. The authors' filters were not applied to this entry. Present in this sample are 100,000 or so distinct CDR3 sequences, 35% of which were seen just once. Roughly 9.3% of the sample goes to the ten largest clones.

Libraries of naive CD8 T cells were built from about 21,000 to 970,000 sorted cells, with 10%, 30% or 50% of the purified RNA used. On a BD FACSAria II, naive CD8 T cells were FACS-sorted as CD8+CD4-CCR7+CD45RA+ and collected into RLT Plus buffer. To test detection sensitivity, Jurkat RNA equivalent to approximately ten TCR copies was spiked into samples of about 18,000-1,000,000 naive CD8 T cells. CD8 T cells were enriched with RosetteSep CD8+ T Cell Enrichment Cocktail and Ficoll-Paque, followed by ACK red cell lysis. In the case of this clonotype: Its antigen has not been determined. No much larger clone is present one base from it, and per-base qualities are unavailable.

The sample comprised naive CD8+ T cells from blood, with Jurkat cell RNA spiked in. Per the publication, the cell subset or site label means: FACS-sorted CD8+CD4-CCR7+CD45RA+ naive T cells. This receptor was identified in a human donor in good health. Some libraries in this study had Jurkat cell RNA spiked in.

In nucleotides, the sequence is TGTGCCACCAGTGAAACAAGTAACACCGGGGAGCTGTTTTTT. Protein translation: CATSETSNTGELFF. The V gene is TRBV24-1 and the J gene is TRBJ2-2; the D segment cannot be called with confidence. At the junction V is shortened by 4 bases and J by 2 bases, with 7 bases in between. The germline V gene encodes CDR1 KGHDR and CDR2 SFDVKD. The CDR3, from cysteine to phenylalanine, totals 14 residues. The retained sequence is limited to the CDR3, 42 bases, with the frame set at the first base.